These T cell receptor beta chains were read from a single sample in a study of cytomegalovirus exposure and HLA in healthy donors. Method: immunoSEQ multiplex PCR; TCRdb's copy keeps in-frame clones and lacks some. The sample yields roughly 160,000 clones, roughly 67% seen once. Input material: PBMCs. These receptors originate from a woman between 18 and 29 years old in good health and CMV-seropositive. Both conserved end residues are part of each CDR3. D genes are given only for firm matches. Clone size appears in some rows only: once, few, many, or a class for an expanded clone.

v_call	clone_size	j_call	d_call	cdr3_aa	cdr3_nt
TRBV14	NA	TRBJ2-7	TRBD2	CASSHKVWGAGDYEQYF	TGTGCCAGCAGCCACAAAGTTTGGGGAGCGGGGGACTACGAGCAGTACTTC
TRBV18	once	TRBJ2-1	TRBD1	CASSLQGASSYNEQFF	TGTGCCAGCTCGCTACAGGGGGCGAGCTCCTACAATGAGCAGTTCTTC
TRBV2	NA	TRBJ2-1	TRBD2	CASRKTSGASYNEQFF	TGTGCCAGCAGGAAGACTAGCGGGGCCTCCTACAATGAGCAGTTCTTC
TRBV2	few	TRBJ2-5	NA	CASTSGLQETQYF	TGTGCCAGCACCTCGGGACTCCAAGAGACCCAGTACTTC
TRBV9	NA	TRBJ2-3	TRBD2	CASSVGIAGGSDTQYF	TGTGCCAGCAGCGTAGGCATAGCGGGGGGATCCGATACGCAGTATTTT
TRBV4-3	NA	TRBJ2-7	NA	CASSQEQGGIYEQYF	TGCGCCAGCAGCCAAGAACAGGGGGGGATCTACGAGCAGTACTTC
TRBV30	NA	TRBJ1-2	TRBD1	CAWNRGTPSGYTF	TGTGCCTGGAACAGGGGGACCCCGTCTGGCTACACCTTC
TRBV7-6	NA	TRBJ2-3	TRBD2	CASSQGLAGETSTDTQYF	TGTGCCAGCAGCCAGGGACTAGCGGGGGAAACTAGCACAGATACGCAGTATTTT
TRBV7-9	few	TRBJ1-1	NA	CASSLEGKTEAFF	TGTGCCAGCAGCTTGGAGGGAAAGACTGAAGCTTTCTTT
TRBV7-2	NA	TRBJ2-6	NA	CASSPAFGFSGANVLTF	TGTGCCAGCAGCCCCGCGTTCGGGTTCTCTGGGGCCAACGTCCTGACTTTC
TRBV7-8	NA	TRBJ1-6	TRBD1	CASRDRAGNSPLHF	TGTGCCAGCAGAGACAGGGCCGGGAATTCACCCCTCCACTTT
TRBV19	few	TRBJ1-5	NA	CASSTHRVQPQHF	TGTGCCAGTAGTACCCACAGGGTTCAGCCCCAGCATTTT
TRBV5-5	NA	TRBJ2-7	NA	CASSLREGWYEQYF	TGTGCCAGCAGCTTGCGGGAAGGGTGGTACGAGCAGTACTTC